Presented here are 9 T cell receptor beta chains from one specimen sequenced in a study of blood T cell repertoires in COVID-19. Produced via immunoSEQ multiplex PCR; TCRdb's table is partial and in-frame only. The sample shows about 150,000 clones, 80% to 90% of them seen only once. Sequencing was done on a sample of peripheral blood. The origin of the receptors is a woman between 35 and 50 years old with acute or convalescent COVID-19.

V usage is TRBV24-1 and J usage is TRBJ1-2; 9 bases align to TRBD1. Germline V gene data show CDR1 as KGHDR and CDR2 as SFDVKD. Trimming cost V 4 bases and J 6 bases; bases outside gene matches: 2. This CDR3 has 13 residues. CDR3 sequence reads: CATSENRGHGYTF. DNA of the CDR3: TGTGCCACCAGTGAGAACAGGGGGCATGGCTACACCTTC.

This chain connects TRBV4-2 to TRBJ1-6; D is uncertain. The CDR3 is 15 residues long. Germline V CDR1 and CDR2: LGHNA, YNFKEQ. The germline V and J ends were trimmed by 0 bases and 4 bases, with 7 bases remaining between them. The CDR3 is CASSQDGDYNSPLHF. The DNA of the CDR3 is TGTGCCAGCAGCCAAGACGGGGATTATAATTCACCCCTCCACTTT.

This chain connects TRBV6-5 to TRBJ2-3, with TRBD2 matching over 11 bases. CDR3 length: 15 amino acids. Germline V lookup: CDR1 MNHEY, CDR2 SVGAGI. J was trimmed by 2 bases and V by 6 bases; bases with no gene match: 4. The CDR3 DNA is TGTGCCAGCAGACGACTAGCGGGGTACACAGATACGCAGTATTTT. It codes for CASRRLAGYTDTQYF.

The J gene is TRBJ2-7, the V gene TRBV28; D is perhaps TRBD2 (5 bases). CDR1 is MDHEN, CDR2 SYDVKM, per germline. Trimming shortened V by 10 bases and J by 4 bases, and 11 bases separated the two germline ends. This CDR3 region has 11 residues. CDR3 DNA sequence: TGTGCCATTAATCGGGGTTACGAGCAGTACTTC. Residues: CAINRGYEQYF.

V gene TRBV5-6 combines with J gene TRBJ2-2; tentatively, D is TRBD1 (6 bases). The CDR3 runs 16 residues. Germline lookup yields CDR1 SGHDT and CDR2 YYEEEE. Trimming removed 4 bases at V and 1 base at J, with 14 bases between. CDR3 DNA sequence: TGTGCCAGCAGCCGTACGGCAGGGGTGAACACCGGGGAGCTGTTTTTT. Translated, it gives CASSRTAGVNTGELFF.

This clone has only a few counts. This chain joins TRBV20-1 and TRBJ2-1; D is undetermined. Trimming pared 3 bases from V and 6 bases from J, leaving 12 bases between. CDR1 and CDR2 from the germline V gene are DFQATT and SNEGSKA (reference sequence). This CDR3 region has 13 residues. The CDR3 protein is CSASNGLSNEQFF. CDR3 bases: TGCAGTGCTAGTAACGGTCTAAGCAATGAGCAGTTCTTC.

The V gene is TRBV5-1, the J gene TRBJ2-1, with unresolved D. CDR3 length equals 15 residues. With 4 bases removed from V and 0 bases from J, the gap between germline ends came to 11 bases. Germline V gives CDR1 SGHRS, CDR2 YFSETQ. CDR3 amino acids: CASSPPASSYNEQFF. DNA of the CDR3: TGCGCCAGCAGCCCGCCTGCGAGCTCCTACAATGAGCAGTTCTTC.

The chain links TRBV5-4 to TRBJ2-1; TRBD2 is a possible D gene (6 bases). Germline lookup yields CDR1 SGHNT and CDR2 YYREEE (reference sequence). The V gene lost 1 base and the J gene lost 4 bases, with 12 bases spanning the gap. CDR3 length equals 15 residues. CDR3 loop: CASSLYTSSYNEQFF. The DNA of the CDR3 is TGTGCCAGCAGCTTGTATACTAGCTCATACAATGAGCAGTTCTTC. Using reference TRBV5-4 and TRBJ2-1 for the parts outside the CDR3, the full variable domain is ETGVTQSPTHLIKTRGQQVTLRCSSQSGHNTVSWYQQALGQGPQFIFQYYREEENGRGNFPPRFSGLQFPNYSSELNVNALELDDSALYLCASSLYTSSYNEQFFGPGTRLTVL.

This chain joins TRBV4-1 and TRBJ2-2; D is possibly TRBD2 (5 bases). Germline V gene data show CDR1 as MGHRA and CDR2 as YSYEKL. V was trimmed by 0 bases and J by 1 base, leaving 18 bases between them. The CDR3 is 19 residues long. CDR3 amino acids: CASSQDLIWRQMNTGELFF. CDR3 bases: TGCGCCAGCAGCCAAGATTTAATCTGGAGGCAAATGAACACCGGGGAGCTGTTTTTT.